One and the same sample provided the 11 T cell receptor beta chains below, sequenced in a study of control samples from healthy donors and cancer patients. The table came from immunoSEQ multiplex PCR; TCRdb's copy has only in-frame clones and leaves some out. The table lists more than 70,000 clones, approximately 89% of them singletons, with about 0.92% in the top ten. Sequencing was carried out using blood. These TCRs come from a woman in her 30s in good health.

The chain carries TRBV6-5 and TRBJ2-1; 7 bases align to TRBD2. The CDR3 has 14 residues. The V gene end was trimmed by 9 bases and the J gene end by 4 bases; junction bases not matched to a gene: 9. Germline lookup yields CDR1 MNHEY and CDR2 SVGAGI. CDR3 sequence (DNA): TGTGCCAGTGAGATGGGCGGGGGTTACAATGAGCAGTTCTTC. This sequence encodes CASEMGGGYNEQFF.

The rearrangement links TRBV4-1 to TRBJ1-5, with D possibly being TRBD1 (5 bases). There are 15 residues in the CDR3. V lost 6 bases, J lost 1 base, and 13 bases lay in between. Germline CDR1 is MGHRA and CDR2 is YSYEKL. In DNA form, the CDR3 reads TGCGCCAGCAGTTGGGAGGCAGGGAGCAATCAGCCCCAGCATTTT. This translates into CASSWEAGSNQPQHF.

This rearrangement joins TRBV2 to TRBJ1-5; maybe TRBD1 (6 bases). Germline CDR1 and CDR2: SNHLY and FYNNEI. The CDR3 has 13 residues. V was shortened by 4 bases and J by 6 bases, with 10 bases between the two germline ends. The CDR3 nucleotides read TGTGCCAGCAGTGTCGGGGGCGGTCAGCCCCAGCATTTT. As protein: CASSVGGGQPQHF.

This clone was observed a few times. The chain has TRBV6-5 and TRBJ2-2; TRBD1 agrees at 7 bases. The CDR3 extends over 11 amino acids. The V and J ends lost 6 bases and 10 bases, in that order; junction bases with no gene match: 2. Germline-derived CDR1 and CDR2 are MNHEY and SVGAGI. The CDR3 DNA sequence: TGTGCCAGCAGACAGGGGTCGGAGCTGTTTTTT. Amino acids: CASRQGSELFF.

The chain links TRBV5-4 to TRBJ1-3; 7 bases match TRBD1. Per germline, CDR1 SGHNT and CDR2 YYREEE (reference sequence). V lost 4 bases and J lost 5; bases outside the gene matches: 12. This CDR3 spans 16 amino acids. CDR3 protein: CASSVQGQWVRNTIYF. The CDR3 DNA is TGTGCCAGCAGCGTCCAGGGACAGTGGGTTAGAAACACCATATATTTT.

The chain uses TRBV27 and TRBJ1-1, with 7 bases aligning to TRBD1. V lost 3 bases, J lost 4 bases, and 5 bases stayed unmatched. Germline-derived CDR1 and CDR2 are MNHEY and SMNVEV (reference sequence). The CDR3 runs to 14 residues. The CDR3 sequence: CASSFSQGSTEAFF. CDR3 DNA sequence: TGTGCCAGCAGTTTTTCACAGGGGTCCACTGAAGCTTTCTTT.

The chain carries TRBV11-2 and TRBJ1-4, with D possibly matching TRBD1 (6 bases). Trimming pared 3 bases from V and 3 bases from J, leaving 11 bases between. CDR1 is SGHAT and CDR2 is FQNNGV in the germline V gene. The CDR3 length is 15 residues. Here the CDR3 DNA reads TGTGCCAGCAGCTTTCCAGGGGCCGCTAATGAAAAACTGTTTTTT. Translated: CASSFPGAANEKLFF.

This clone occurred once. CDR3 in DNA: TGCAGTGCTAGAGTAGTAGATGAGCAGTTCTTC. It is translated as CSARVVDEQFF. The chain joins TRBV20-1 to TRBJ2-1; no clear D. The CDR3 runs 11 residues. The germline V and J ends were trimmed by 1 base and 8 bases, with 6 bases remaining between them. Germline V CDR1 and CDR2: DFQATT, SNEGSKA (reference sequence).

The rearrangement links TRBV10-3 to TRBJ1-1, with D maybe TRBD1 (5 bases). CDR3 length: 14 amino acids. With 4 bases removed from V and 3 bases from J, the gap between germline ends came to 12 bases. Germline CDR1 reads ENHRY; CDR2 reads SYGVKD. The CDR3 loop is CAISAGRGDTEAFF. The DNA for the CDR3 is TGTGCCATCAGTGCAGGGAGGGGTGACACTGAAGCTTTCTTT.

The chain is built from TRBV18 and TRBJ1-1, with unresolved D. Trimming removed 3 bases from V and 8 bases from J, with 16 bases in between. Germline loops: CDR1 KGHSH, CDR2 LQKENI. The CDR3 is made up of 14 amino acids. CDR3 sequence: CASSPRGPLAEAFF. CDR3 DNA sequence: TGTGCCAGCTCACCCAGAGGCCCCCTGGCCGAAGCTTTCTTT.

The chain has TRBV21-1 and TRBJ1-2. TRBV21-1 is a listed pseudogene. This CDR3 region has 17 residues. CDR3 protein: CASSKGRAQENSYGYTF. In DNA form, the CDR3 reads TGTGCCAGCAGCAAAGGGCGGGCTCAGGAGAACTCATATGGCTACACCTTC.